What follows are 28 T cell receptor beta chains derived from one specimen sequenced in a study of T cell responses to AZD1222 COVID-19 vaccine. Only in-frame clones appear in the TCRdb table, and some are missing; sequencing was by immunoSEQ multiplex PCR. The profile shows roughly 120,000 clones, over 75% of them singletons. Here the sequenced sample was peripheral blood, taken on day 0 of AZD1222 vaccination. The origin of the receptors is an adult in good health.

The V and J genes are TRBV14 and TRBJ2-3; 9 positions agree with TRBD2. The CDR3 runs to 16 residues. V was clipped by 1 base and J by 1 base; unmatched bases: 3. Germline assignment: CDR1 SGHDN and CDR2 FVKESK. The chain's CDR3 is CASSQAGGGGTDTQYF. The CDR3, as DNA: TGTGCCAGCAGCCAAGCCGGCGGGGGGGGCACAGATACGCAGTATTTT.

The chain links TRBV28 to TRBJ1-1; D is uncertain. Germline assignment: CDR1 MDHEN and CDR2 SYDVKM. The length of the CDR3 is 14 residues. Trimming took 5 bases from V and 4 from J, leaving 14 bases between them. This chain's CDR3 is CASSRVFDGTEAFF. For the CDR3, the DNA is TGTGCCAGCAGTCGAGTGTTTGATGGCACTGAAGCTTTCTTT.

This chain links TRBV9 with TRBJ2-1; TRBD2 agrees at 9 bases. CDR3 length equals 15 residues. The V and J ends lost 0 bases and 8 bases, in that order; junction bases with no gene match: 6. Per germline, CDR1 SGDLS and CDR2 YYNGEE. CDR3 nucleotide sequence: TGTGCCAGCAGCGTAGGGGGTAGCGGGAGCTATGAGCAGTTCTTC. Its translation: CASSVGGSGSYEQFF.

The genes are TRBV11-2 and TRBJ2-7; D ambiguous. Germline-derived CDR1 and CDR2 are SGHAT and FQNNGV. Trimming took 2 bases from V and 6 from J, leaving 11 bases between them. CDR3 length: 13 amino acids. CDR3 sequence reads: CASSLNHLGEQYF. CDR3 sequence (DNA): TGTGCCAGCAGCTTAAACCATTTAGGCGAGCAGTACTTC.

CDR3 sequence: CASSIGGRNNEQFF. DNA for the CDR3: TGTGCCAGTAGTATAGGAGGCCGAAACAATGAGCAGTTCTTC. J is TRBJ2-1 and V is TRBV19, with unresolved D. This CDR3 is built from 14 residues. The germline gives CDR1 LNHDA, CDR2 SQIVND (reference sequence). Between the trimmed V and J ends, which lost 1 base and 5 bases, there was a span of 9 bases.

The chain couples TRBV14 to TRBJ2-3; D unclear. Trimming pared 1 base from V and 2 bases from J, leaving 16 bases between. This CDR3 comprises 17 residues. Germline lookup yields CDR1 SGHDN and CDR2 FVKESK. The CDR3 coding sequence is TGTGCCAGCAGCCAAGTTTATGTCAGGCACGCCACAGATACGCAGTATTTT. Amino acids: CASSQVYVRHATDTQYF.

The chain employs TRBV7-9 and TRBJ2-7; 10 bases are shared with TRBD2. Germline V gene sequence: CDR1 SEHNR, CDR2 FQNEAQ (reference sequence). The CDR3 is 15 residues long. V was clipped by 4 bases and J by 5 bases; unmatched bases: 8. CDR3 nucleotides: TGTGCCAGCAGCTGGGGAGCGGGAGGGCCCCACGAGCAGTACTTC. Translating gives CASSWGAGGPHEQYF.

The chain combines TRBV7-9 with TRBJ2-5; unclear D gene. This CDR3 contains 12 residues. Deletions cut 8 bases from V and 0 bases from J, with 7 bases between. Germline CDR1 is SEHNR and CDR2 is FQNEAQ (reference sequence). This CDR3 is CASQTDQETQYF. The CDR3 bases are TGTGCCAGCCAGACGGACCAAGAGACCCAGTACTTC.

The genes are TRBV7-8 and TRBJ2-3; TRBD2 agrees at 9 bases. The CDR3 consists of 15 residues. V lost 2 bases and J lost 6; bases outside the gene matches: 6. Germline CDR1 and CDR2: SGHVS and FQNEAQ. This chain's CDR3 is CASSLRRGGPDTQYF. In DNA, the CDR3 is TGTGCCAGCAGCTTACGGCGGGGGGGCCCGGATACGCAGTATTTT.

V gene TRBV28 combines with J gene TRBJ2-3; D might be TRBD2 (5 bases). Trimming took off 5 bases at V and 0 bases at J, with 15 bases between the two ends. Germline V gives CDR1 MDHEN, CDR2 SYDVKM. The CDR3 has 16 amino acids. CDR3 nucleotide sequence: TGTGCCAGCAGTGCCAGTAGCGATTCTAGCACAGATACGCAGTATTTT. It codes for CASSASSDSSTDTQYF.

The V call is TRBV4-1, the J call TRBJ2-5; TRBD2 matches 15 bases. Germline V CDR1 and CDR2: MGHRA, YSYEKL. This CDR3 comprises 16 residues. Unmatched junction bases numbered 3, after V lost 5 bases and J lost 2 bases. The CDR3 region has the DNA TGCGCCAGCAGCAAAGGGACTAGCGGGGGGCAAGAGACCCAGTACTTC. Residues: CASSKGTSGGQETQYF.

V and J are TRBV11-3 and TRBJ2-7; TRBD1 matches at 9 bases. With V trimmed by 0 bases and J by 4 bases, 7 bases remained unmatched. This CDR3 comprises 16 residues. Germline V gene lookup returns CDR1 SGHNT and CDR2 YENEEA. The CDR3 coding sequence is TGTGCCAGCAGCTTAGATGGTACAGGGGGCTTTTACGAGCAGTACTTC. Translated, it gives CASSLDGTGGFYEQYF.

The V call is TRBV5-4, the J call TRBJ1-1; maybe TRBD1 (6 bases). The CDR3 totals 14 residues. V lost 2 bases, J lost 6 bases, and 14 bases lay in between. Germline V gives CDR1 SGHNT, CDR2 YYREEE (reference sequence). The chain's CDR3 is CASSFPQGLPEAFF. The CDR3 nucleotides read TGTGCCAGCAGCTTTCCCCAGGGGTTACCTGAAGCTTTCTTT.

CDR3: CATSDFKGNNEQFF. CDR3 bases: TGTGCCACCAGTGATTTTAAGGGAAACAATGAGCAGTTCTTC. The gene calls are TRBV24-1 and TRBJ2-1; no reliable D call. Germline values: CDR1 KGHDR, CDR2 SFDVKD. This CDR3 contains 14 residues. The V end was cut by 1 base, the J end by 5 bases, with 8 bases between.

The chain is built from TRBV18 and TRBJ1-4; 9 positions agree with TRBD1. Germline loops: CDR1 KGHSH, CDR2 LQKENI. The CDR3 loop spans 15 amino acids. J lost 8 bases, V lost 2 bases, and 6 bases had no gene match. This CDR3 reads CASSPGQGPEEKLFF. The CDR3 DNA follows: TGTGCCAGCTCACCAGGACAGGGGCCGGAGGAAAAACTGTTTTTT.

CDR3 nucleotides: TGCGCCAGCAGCTTCAGCGTGGGTGTCTACGAGCAGTACTTC. Its protein is CASSFSVGVYEQYF. The rearrangement links TRBV5-1 to TRBJ2-7; D is uncertain. This CDR3 has 14 amino acids. Trimming cost V 2 bases and J 3 bases, with 12 bases left between them. The germline V gene has CDR1 SGHRS and CDR2 YFSETQ. Variable domain in full (rest from reference TRBV5-1 and TRBJ2-7): KAGVTQTPRYLIKTRGQQVTLSCSPISGHRSVSWYQQTPGQGLQFLFEYFSETQRNKGNFPGRFSGRQFSNSRSEMNVSTLELGDSALYLCASSFSVGVYEQYFGPGTRLTVT.

The chain is built from TRBV19 and TRBJ1-1, with TRBD1 matching over 9 bases. The length of the CDR3 is 15 residues. Looked up from germline, CDR1 is LNHDA and CDR2 is SQIVND (reference sequence). V gave up 5 bases and J gave up 4 bases; unmatched junction bases: 8. The CDR3 is CASSDHDRGATEAFF. The CDR3 coding sequence is TGTGCCAGTAGTGATCATGACAGGGGGGCCACTGAAGCTTTCTTT.

This clone was recorded once. The chain carries TRBV19 and TRBJ1-5, with TRBD1 matching over 9 bases. CDR1 is LNHDA, CDR2 SQIVND, per germline (reference sequence). The trim removed 6 bases at V and 3 bases at J, leaving 6 bases unmatched. The CDR3 extends over 15 amino acids. The CDR3 sequence: CASSQDRGPNQPQHF. The CDR3 DNA reads TGTGCCAGTAGCCAGGACAGGGGTCCCAATCAGCCCCAGCATTTT.

The chain combines TRBV30 with TRBJ1-2; a possible D gene is TRBD1 (5 bases). This CDR3 spans 16 amino acids. V was cut by 0 bases and J by 3 bases, with 17 bases left in between. The V gene's germline CDR1 is GTSNPN and CDR2 SVGIG (reference sequence). Here the CDR3 reads CAWSVHIGVSHYGYTF. The CDR3 DNA sequence: TGTGCCTGGAGTGTACATATAGGGGTCAGCCACTATGGCTACACCTTC.

V gene TRBV4-2 combines with J gene TRBJ2-7; a possible D gene is TRBD2 (6 bases). This CDR3 is built from 14 residues. V was clipped by 3 bases and J by 5 bases, with 14 bases between them. Per the germline V gene, CDR1 is LGHNA and CDR2 is YNFKEQ. The CDR3 DNA reads TGTGCCAGCAGCCAGGAGGGAGAGGGTCACGAGCAGTACTTC. Its translation is CASSQEGEGHEQYF.

The V gene is TRBV6-5, the J gene TRBJ1-2, with a tentative D call TRBD1 (5 bases). The CDR3 has 15 residues. Trimming left V 7 bases short and J 8 bases short, with 23 bases between. Germline-derived CDR1 and CDR2 are MNHEY and SVGAGI. The CDR3 coding sequence is TGTGCCAGCACCCCTAGGAGGGAAGGGACGGGAGGCTACACCTTC. Amino acids: CASTPRREGTGGYTF.

The chain is built from TRBV6-5 and TRBJ2-7, with D maybe TRBD1 (6 bases). Trimming removed 2 bases at V and 3 bases at J, with 11 bases between. CDR1 MNHEY and CDR2 SVGAGI come from the germline V gene. There are 14 residues in the CDR3. The CDR3 DNA reads TGTGCCAGCAGTTACGGCGGCAGGGGCTACGAGCAGTACTTC. It codes for CASSYGGRGYEQYF.

This clone was detected only once. V is TRBV6-1 and J is TRBJ2-5, with TRBD1 as a possible D gene (5 bases). The CDR3 is made up of 16 amino acids. V was clipped by 4 bases and J by 4 bases, with 19 bases between them. Per germline, CDR1 MNHNS and CDR2 SASEGT. CDR3 coding DNA: TGTGCCAGCAGTGGAGCAGGGCGCTTGGTTAGAGAGACCCAGTACTTC. This encodes CASSGAGRLVRETQYF.

Only a few counts were recorded for this clone. The chain combines TRBV6-1 with TRBJ1-3; the D is unclear. The CDR3 loop spans 15 amino acids. CDR1 MNHNS and CDR2 SASEGT come from the germline V gene. The V and J ends lost 3 bases and 2 bases respectively, with 11 bases between them. CDR3 nucleotides: TGTGCCAGCAGTGAGGACCCAGACCCTGGAAACACCATATATTTT. The encoded protein is CASSEDPDPGNTIYF.

This clone was counted once. The V and J genes are TRBV5-4 and TRBJ1-2; D unclear. The V gene's germline CDR1 is SGHNT and CDR2 YYREEE (reference sequence). The CDR3 covers 15 residues. V lost 0 bases to trimming and J lost 4 bases, with 13 bases between them. The DNA of the CDR3 is TGTGCCAGCAGCTTGGACGCCGTCGGTATCTATGGCTACACCTTC. Translating gives CASSLDAVGIYGYTF.

This clone was seen a handful of times. The gene calls are TRBV12-5 and TRBJ1-6; TRBD1 aligns across 7 bases. V was pared by 5 bases and J by 13 bases, with 11 bases of the junction left unmatched. CDR3 length: 14 residues. Germline assignment: CDR1 LGHNT and CDR2 FRNRAP. The chain's CDR3 is CASGPGTAMGPLHF. The DNA of the CDR3 is TGTGCTAGTGGTCCCGGGACAGCGATGGGTCCCCTCCACTTT.

The chain uses TRBV29-1 and TRBJ2-3; D not certain. The CDR3 contains 12 residues. Deletions cut 1 base from V and 7 bases from J, with 9 bases between. Germline values: CDR1 SQVTM, CDR2 ANQGSEA. CDR3 protein: CSVEVTGNTQYF. The CDR3 DNA reads as TGCAGCGTTGAAGTCACGGGTAATACGCAGTATTTT.

The chain combines TRBV5-1 with TRBJ1-6; unclear D gene. CDR3 size: 16 residues. V was clipped by 0 bases and J by 5 bases, with 12 bases between them. Germline V CDR1 and CDR2: SGHRS, YFSETQ. CDR3 amino acids: CASSLGGNENNSPLHF. The CDR3 region has the DNA TGCGCCAGCAGCTTGGGAGGGAATGAGAATAATTCACCCCTCCACTTT.